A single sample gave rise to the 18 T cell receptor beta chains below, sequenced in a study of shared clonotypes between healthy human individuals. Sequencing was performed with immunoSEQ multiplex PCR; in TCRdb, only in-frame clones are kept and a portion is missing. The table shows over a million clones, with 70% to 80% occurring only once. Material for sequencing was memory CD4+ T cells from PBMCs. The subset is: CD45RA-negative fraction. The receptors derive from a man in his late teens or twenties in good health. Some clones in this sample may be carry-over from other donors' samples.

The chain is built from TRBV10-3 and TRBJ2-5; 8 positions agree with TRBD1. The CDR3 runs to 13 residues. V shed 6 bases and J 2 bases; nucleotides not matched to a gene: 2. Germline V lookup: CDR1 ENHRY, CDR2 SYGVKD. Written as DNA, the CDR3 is TGTGCCATCAGAGGACAGGGTCAAGAGACCCAGTACTTC. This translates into CAIRGQGQETQYF.

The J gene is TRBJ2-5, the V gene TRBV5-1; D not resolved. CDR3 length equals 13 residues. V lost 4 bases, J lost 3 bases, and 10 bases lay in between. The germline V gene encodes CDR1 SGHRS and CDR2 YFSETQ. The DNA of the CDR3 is TGCGCCAGCAGCCTCCAACGCGAAGAGACCCAGTACTTC. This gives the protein CASSLQREETQYF.

The CDR3 region has the DNA TGTGCCAGCAGTTTCCCGTCCCGGACAGGGACCTACGAGCAGTACTTC. This encodes CASSFPSRTGTYEQYF. V gene TRBV28 combines with J gene TRBJ2-7; TRBD1 aligns across 8 bases. With 3 bases clipped from V and 2 bases from J, the junction kept 9 bases outside the gene matches. There are 16 residues in the CDR3. Per the germline V gene, CDR1 is MDHEN and CDR2 is SYDVKM.

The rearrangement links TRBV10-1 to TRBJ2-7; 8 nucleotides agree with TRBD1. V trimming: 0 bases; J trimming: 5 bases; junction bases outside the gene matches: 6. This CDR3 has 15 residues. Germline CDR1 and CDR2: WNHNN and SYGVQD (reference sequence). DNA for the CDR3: TGCGCCAGCAGTGAGTCGACACAGGGGGAAGACGAGCAGTACTTC. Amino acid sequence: CASSESTQGEDEQYF.

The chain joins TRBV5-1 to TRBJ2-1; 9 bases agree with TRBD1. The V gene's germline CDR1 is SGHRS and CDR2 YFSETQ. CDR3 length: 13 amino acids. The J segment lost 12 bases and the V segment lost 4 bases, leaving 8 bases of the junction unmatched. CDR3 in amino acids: CASSATGGRRQFF. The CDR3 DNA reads TGCGCCAGCAGCGCCACAGGGGGCAGAAGGCAGTTCTTC.

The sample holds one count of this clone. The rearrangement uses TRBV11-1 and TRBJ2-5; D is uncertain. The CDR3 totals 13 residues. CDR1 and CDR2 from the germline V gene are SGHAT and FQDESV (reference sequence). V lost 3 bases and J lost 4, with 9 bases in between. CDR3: CASSFHHGETQYF. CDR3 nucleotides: TGTGCCAGCAGCTTCCATCATGGAGAGACCCAGTACTTC.

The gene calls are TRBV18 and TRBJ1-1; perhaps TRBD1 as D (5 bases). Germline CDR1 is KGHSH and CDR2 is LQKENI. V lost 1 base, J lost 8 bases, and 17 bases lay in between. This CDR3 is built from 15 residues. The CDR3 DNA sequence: TGTGCCAGCTCACCACTTGCAGGGACTCTGGCAGAAGCTTTCTTT. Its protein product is CASSPLAGTLAEAFF.

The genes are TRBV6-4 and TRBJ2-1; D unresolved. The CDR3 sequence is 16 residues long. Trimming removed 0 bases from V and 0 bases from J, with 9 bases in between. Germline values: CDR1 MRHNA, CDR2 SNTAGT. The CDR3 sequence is CASSDSAFRSYNEQFF. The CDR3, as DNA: TGTGCCAGCAGTGACTCAGCGTTTCGCTCCTACAATGAGCAGTTCTTC.

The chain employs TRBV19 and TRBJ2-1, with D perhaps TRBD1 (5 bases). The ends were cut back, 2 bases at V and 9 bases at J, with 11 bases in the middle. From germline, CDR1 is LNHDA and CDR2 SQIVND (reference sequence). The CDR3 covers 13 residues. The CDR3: CASSISYRGEQFF. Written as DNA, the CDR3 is TGTGCCAGTAGTATATCGTATAGGGGTGAGCAGTTCTTC.

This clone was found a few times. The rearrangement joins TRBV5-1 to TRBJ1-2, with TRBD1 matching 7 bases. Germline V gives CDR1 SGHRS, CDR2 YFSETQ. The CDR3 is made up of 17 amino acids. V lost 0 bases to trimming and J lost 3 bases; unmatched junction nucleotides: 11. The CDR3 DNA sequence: TGCGCCAGCAGCTTGGACCCAGGGGGAGCCAACCACTATGGCTACACCTTC. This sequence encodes CASSLDPGGANHYGYTF.

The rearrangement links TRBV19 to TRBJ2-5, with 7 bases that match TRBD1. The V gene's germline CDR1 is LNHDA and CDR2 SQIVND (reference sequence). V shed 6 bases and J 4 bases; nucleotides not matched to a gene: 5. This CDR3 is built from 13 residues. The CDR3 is CASSSTGAETQYF. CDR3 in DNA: TGTGCCAGTAGCTCAACAGGGGCAGAGACCCAGTACTTC.

DNA of the CDR3: TGTGCCAGCTCACGTGCGGGATCGACTGAAGCTTTCTTT. This gives the protein CASSRAGSTEAFF. The genes are TRBV18 and TRBJ1-1; no clear D. Between the trimmed V and J ends, which lost 4 bases and 5 bases, there was a span of 11 bases. The germline CDR1 and CDR2 sequences are KGHSH and LQKENI. This CDR3 has 13 amino acids.

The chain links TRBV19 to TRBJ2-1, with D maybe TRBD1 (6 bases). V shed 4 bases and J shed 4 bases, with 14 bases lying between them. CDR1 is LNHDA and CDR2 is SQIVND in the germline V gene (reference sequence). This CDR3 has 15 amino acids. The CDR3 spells CASSSQGRWYNEQFF. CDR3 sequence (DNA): TGTGCCAGTAGTAGTCAGGGGCGTTGGTACAATGAGCAGTTCTTC.

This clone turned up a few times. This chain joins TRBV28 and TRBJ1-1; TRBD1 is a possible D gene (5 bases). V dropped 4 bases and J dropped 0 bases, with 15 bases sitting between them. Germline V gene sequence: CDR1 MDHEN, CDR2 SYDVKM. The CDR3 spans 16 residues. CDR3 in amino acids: CASSSPRAKLNTEAFF. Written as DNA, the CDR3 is TGTGCCAGCAGTTCCCCCAGGGCAAAGCTGAACACTGAAGCTTTCTTT.

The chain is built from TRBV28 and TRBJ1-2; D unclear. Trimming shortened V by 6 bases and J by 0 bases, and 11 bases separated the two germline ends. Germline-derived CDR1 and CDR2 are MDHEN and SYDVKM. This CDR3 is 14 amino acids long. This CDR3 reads CASSPLPSNYGYTF. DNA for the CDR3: TGTGCCAGCAGCCCCCTCCCCTCTAACTATGGCTACACCTTC.

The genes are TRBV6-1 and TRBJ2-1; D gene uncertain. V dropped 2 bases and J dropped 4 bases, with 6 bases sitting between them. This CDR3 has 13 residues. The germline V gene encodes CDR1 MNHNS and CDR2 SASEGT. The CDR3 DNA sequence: TGTGCCAGCAGTGAAATGTCGTACAATGAGCAGTTCTTC. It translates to CASSEMSYNEQFF.

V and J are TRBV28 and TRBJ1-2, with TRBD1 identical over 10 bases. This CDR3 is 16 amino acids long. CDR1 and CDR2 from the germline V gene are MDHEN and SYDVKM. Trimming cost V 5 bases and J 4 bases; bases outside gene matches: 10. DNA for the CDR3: TGTGCCAGCAGTCCACAGACAGGGGGCGGGATCTATGGCTACACCTTC. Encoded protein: CASSPQTGGGIYGYTF.

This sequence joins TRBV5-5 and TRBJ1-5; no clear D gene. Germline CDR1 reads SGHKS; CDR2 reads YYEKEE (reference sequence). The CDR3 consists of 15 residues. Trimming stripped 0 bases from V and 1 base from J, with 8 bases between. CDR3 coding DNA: TGTGCCAGCAGCTTGGGGGCCGGAAGCAATCAGCCCCAGCATTTT. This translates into CASSLGAGSNQPQHF.